Reported below is one T cell receptor (beta chain). The sample originates from a study of CD8 T cells in Susac syndrome. Random hexamers were used to reverse transcribe an amount of roughly 0.5 to 1 ug RNA. An immunoSEQ multiplex PCR amplified TCR beta CDR3 over 54 Vbeta and 13 Jbeta. TCRdb redid the calling of the immunoSEQ multiplex PCR reads with MiXCR, one entry per CDR3 protein. The sample lists more than 250,000 distinct CDR3 sequences, about 92% occurring once. CD8+ and CD4+ T cells from blood underwent TCR beta sequencing, which was carried out in a high-throughput format. Looked up from germline, CDR1 is SEHNR and CDR2 is FQNEAQ (reference sequence). Trimming took 4 bases from V and 13 from J, leaving 14 bases between them. CDR3 length: 12 residues.

The sample taken for sequencing was CD4+ T cells from PBMCs. This sequence joins TRBV7-9 and TRBJ1-5; perhaps TRBD1 as D (6 bases). This receptor was taken from a human donor with multiple sclerosis. The CDR3 bases are TGTGCCAGCAGCTACAGGGAGGGAGGTCAGCATTTT. It encodes CASSYREGGQHF.